This entry features one TCR beta chain sequence. Its target is unknown. Between the trimmed V and J ends, which lost 8 bases and 8 bases, there was a span of 19 bases. CDR1 is SNHLY and CDR2 is FYNNEI in the germline V gene. This CDR3 comprises 14 residues. Researchers ran immunoSEQ v3.0 at survey level. The repertoire was sequenced with immunoSEQ multiplex PCR; TCRdb's copy has only in-frame clones and lacks some. The sample has about 48,000 clones; around 84% are singletons. This record belongs to a study of long-term antiretroviral therapy in people with HIV. The study's findings and limits: Collection of the blood, which took place between the mid-2000s and the late 2010s, possibly occurred under older ART regimens. Compared with controls, HIV repertoires showed narrower CDR3 length ranges. In samples taken after ART, diversity increased but remained below transplant donor control levels. Clones expanded before ART dominated the repertoire at all time points.

Sample: unsorted PBMCs, taken 0.8 years after starting antiretroviral therapy. The sequence came from a woman under 30 with HIV. The V call is TRBV2, the J call TRBJ2-4, with D perhaps TRBD2 (6 bases). CDR3 in amino acids: CASLSGLASDIQYF. As DNA, the CDR3 is TGTGCCAGCCTATCAGGGCTAGCGTCGGACATTCAGTACTTC.